This T cell receptor beta chain appears in the sequencing data of a study of blood T cell repertoires in COVID-19. The method was immunoSEQ multiplex PCR; TCRdb's version includes in-frame clones alone and lacks a portion of them. The sample contains over 85,000 clones, around 87% of which appear only once. Material: peripheral blood. This receptor was identified in a human donor with acute or convalescent COVID-19. The donor label of this sample is uncertain.

CDR3 region: CASSRFRAGDDEQFF. CDR3 nucleotides: TGTGCCAGCAGTCGGTTCCGGGCGGGAGACGATGAGCAGTTCTTC. The chain uses TRBV28 and TRBJ2-1; TRBD2 matches 7 bases. The CDR3 has 15 residues. The J segment lost 8 bases and the V segment lost 5 bases, leaving 12 bases of the junction unmatched. Germline-derived CDR1 and CDR2 are MDHEN and SYDVKM.